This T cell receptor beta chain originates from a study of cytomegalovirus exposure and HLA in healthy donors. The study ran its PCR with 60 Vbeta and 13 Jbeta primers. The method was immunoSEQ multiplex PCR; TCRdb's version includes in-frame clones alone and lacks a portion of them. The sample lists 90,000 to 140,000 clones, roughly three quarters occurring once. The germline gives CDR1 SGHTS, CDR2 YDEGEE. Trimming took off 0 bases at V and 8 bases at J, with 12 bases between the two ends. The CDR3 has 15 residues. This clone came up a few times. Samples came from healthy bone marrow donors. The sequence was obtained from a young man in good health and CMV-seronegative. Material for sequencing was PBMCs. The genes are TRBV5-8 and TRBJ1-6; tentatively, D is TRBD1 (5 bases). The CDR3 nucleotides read TGTGCCAGCAGCTTGGGACAGCTACTCTATTCACCCCTCCACTTT. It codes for CASSLGQLLYSPLHF.